The clone carrying this TCR beta chain was counted between two and nine times. TCRdb reprocessed the RT-PCR reads via MiXCR and lists one record per CDR3 protein. The data hold some 550,000 distinct CDR3 sequences, with roughly 25% observed a single time. Deletions cut 0 bases from V and 5 bases from J, with 10 bases between. The CDR3 runs to 13 residues. Per germline, CDR1 DFQATT and CDR2 SNEGSKA (reference sequence). This entry is derived from a study of response to subunit inactivated influenza vaccine. These data also formed part of another study, on T cells expressing NK-cell markers. Turning to that study: The authors generated TCR beta cDNA through 5'RACE template switching with UMIs. Repertoires of TCR beta were obtained from T cells sorted as CD3+CD56+NKG2C+, CD3+CD56+NKG2C- and CD3+CD56-NKG2C+. In the group of eight sequenced donors, seven were HCMV-seropositive and one was seronegative. Of CD8+ T cells, about 1.0-8% belonged to dominant NKG2C+ clonotypes in 5 or 6 donors.

The source of this sequence is a middle-aged man who received an inactivated influenza vaccine. The sample was CD4+ T cells sorted from PBMCs, taken 11 to 12 days after vaccination. The chain couples TRBV20-1 to TRBJ2-5; D uncertain. The CDR3 reads CSARDPRRETQYF. The CDR3 DNA reads TGCAGTGCTAGAGATCCTAGACGGGAGACCCAGTACTTC.